This is a list of T cell receptor beta chains from one sample in a study of blood T cell repertoires in COVID-19. Assay used: immunoSEQ multiplex PCR; TCRdb lists only in-frame clones, some missing. The sample has around 50,000 clones, 77% seen once; the top ten hold around a fifth. The sequenced material came from peripheral blood. The receptors derive from a human donor with active or convalescent COVID-19. The donor label of this sample is uncertain. Each CDR3 is given with its conserved first and last residue. A D gene is named only where the DNA matches it firmly. The size field is filled for only some rows; it gives once, few, many or a size class.

V,size,length,J,D,DNA,CDR3
TRBV6-6,NA,13,TRBJ2-5,NA,TGTGCCAGCCAGACTGCCCCCCAAGAGACCCAGTACTTC,CASQTAPQETQYF
TRBV7-2,few,17,TRBJ2-1,TRBD2,TGTGCCAGCAGCCCGAGGACTAGCGGGGGTCTATACAATGAGCAGTTCTTC,CASSPRTSGGLYNEQFF
TRBV19,NA,14,TRBJ1-5,TRBD1,TGTGCCAGCGCCGGGGACAGGGACAATCAGCCCCAGCATTTT,CASAGDRDNQPQHF
TRBV4-2,NA,15,TRBJ1-4,NA,TGTGCCAGCAGCCAAGTTCAGGGGAATAGGGAAAAACTGTTTTTT,CASSQVQGNREKLFF
TRBV6-6,NA,16,TRBJ1-5,NA,TGTGCCAGCAGTTACCGGGGACAATATAGCAATCAGCCCCAGCATTTT,CASSYRGQYSNQPQHF
TRBV11-3,NA,15,TRBJ1-3,NA,TGTGCCAGCAGCTTAGGGTCCGGGAGAGGAAACACCATATATTTT,CASSLGSGRGNTIYF
TRBV10-3,NA,15,TRBJ2-1,TRBD2,TGTGCCATCACTACGGGACTAAATGGCAACAATGAGCAGTTCTTC,CAITTGLNGNNEQFF
TRBV7-2,NA,17,TRBJ1-2,NA,TGTGCCAGCAGCTTAGTCTCCAACGACGGAGCTAACTATGGCTACACCTTC,CASSLVSNDGANYGYTF
TRBV5-4,NA,16,TRBJ2-1,TRBD2,TGTGCCAGCAGCGCCGGACTAGCGGGCCTCTACAATGAGCAGTTCTTC,CASSAGLAGLYNEQFF
TRBV19,NA,16,TRBJ2-7,NA,TGTGCCAGTAGTATCCGTCCAGGGGCGATTTCCTACGAGCAGTACTTC,CASSIRPGAISYEQYF
TRBV12-5,NA,13,TRBJ2-5,NA,TGTGCTAGTGGTTTGGGGGCGGGAGAGACCCAGTACTTC,CASGLGAGETQYF
TRBV5-1,NA,13,TRBJ1-1,NA,TGCGCCAGCAGCTTGGCGGCCAGGGCAGAAGCTTTCTTT,CASSLAARAEAFF
TRBV9,NA,16,TRBJ2-1,NA,TGTGCCAGCAGCGCGACCCCCCAAGACAGCCTCAATGAGCAGTTCTTC,CASSATPQDSLNEQFF
TRBV7-2,NA,19,TRBJ1-5,TRBD1,TGTGCCAGCAGCTCTAAACACGGACAGGGGCGCCATTTCAATCAGCCCCAGCATTTT,CASSSKHGQGRHFNQPQHF
TRBV7-2,NA,13,TRBJ1-2,TRBD1,TGTGCCAGCACGAGACAGGGGCTTTATGGCTACACCTTC,CASTRQGLYGYTF
TRBV5-1,NA,17,TRBJ2-5,TRBD2,TGCGCCAGCAGCTTGCGGCCGGGAGGGGGGAAGCAAGAGACCCAGTACTTC,CASSLRPGGGKQETQYF
TRBV29-1,NA,14,TRBJ2-1,TRBD2,TGCAGCGTTGAGGGCGGGAGGGCCCCTCCAGGGCAGTTCTTC,CSVEGGRAPPGQFF
TRBV18,once,15,TRBJ2-5,TRBD2,TGTGCCAGCTCACCACTAGCGGGAAGCCAAGAGACCCAGTACTTC,CASSPLAGSQETQYF
TRBV18,NA,15,TRBJ1-6,NA,TGTGCCAGCTCACCCAGTCCCTCCTATAATTCACCCCTCCACTTT,CASSPSPSYNSPLHF
TRBV5-4,NA,14,TRBJ2-7,TRBD2,TGTGCCAGCAGCTCTAGCGGGAGTTTATACGAGCAGTACTTC,CASSSSGSLYEQYF
TRBV11-3,NA,14,TRBJ2-1,NA,TGTGCCAGCAGCTTAGGGGCAGGGCACAATGAGCAGTTCTTC,CASSLGAGHNEQFF
TRBV2,NA,16,TRBJ1-3,NA,TGTGCCAGCAGTGAACAGGGGATCCTCTCTGGAAACACCATATATTTT,CASSEQGILSGNTIYF
TRBV7-9,NA,17,TRBJ2-2,NA,TGTGCCAGCAGGAACCGGGACATGGAAACCGTCACCGGGGAGCTGTTTTTT,CASRNRDMETVTGELFF
TRBV19,NA,13,TRBJ1-1,NA,TGTGCCAGTAGCCCTCGGTGGAACACTGAAGCTTTCTTT,CASSPRWNTEAFF
TRBV11-1,NA,14,TRBJ2-3,NA,TGTGCCAGCAGCACCGGGACTCGGACAGATACGCAGTATTTT,CASSTGTRTDTQYF
TRBV19,NA,13,TRBJ1-1,NA,TGTGCCAGTAGTACAGGCTTGATCAATGAAGCTTTCTTT,CASSTGLINEAFF
TRBV4-2,NA,16,TRBJ2-1,TRBD1,TGTGCCAGCAGCCAAGATAGGGCAGGGGGATACAATGAGCAGTTCTTC,CASSQDRAGGYNEQFF
TRBV5-4,NA,15,TRBJ2-7,NA,TGTGCCAGCAGCTTGTCGGCTAGAGGGTCCTACGAGCAGTACTTC,CASSLSARGSYEQYF
TRBV6-1,NA,15,TRBJ2-7,TRBD2,TGTGCCAGCAGTGACCTAGCGGGAGTCAACTACGAGCAGTACTTC,CASSDLAGVNYEQYF
TRBV29-1,NA,13,TRBJ2-3,NA,TGCAGCGTTGAGGCGAGGGTCAGGGATACGCAGTATTTT,CSVEARVRDTQYF
TRBV9,NA,14,TRBJ1-2,NA,TGTGCCAGCAGCTCCCGGACAATTGGCTATGGCTACACCTTC,CASSSRTIGYGYTF
TRBV5-6,NA,14,TRBJ1-4,TRBD1,TGTGCCAGCAGCTTCGGGACAGAGAATGGAAAACTGTTTTTT,CASSFGTENGKLFF
TRBV28,once,14,TRBJ1-2,NA,TGTGCCAGCACTACCTCGGGGGGGAGCTATGGCTACACCTTC,CASTTSGGSYGYTF
TRBV6-5,NA,14,TRBJ2-3,TRBD2,TGTGCCAGCAAGAGAAGCGGGGGCACAGATACGCAGTATTTT,CASKRSGGTDTQYF
TRBV5-1,NA,15,TRBJ2-3,NA,TGCGCCAGCAGCTTGTATGGCGGTGGCACAGATACGCAGTATTTT,CASSLYGGGTDTQYF
TRBV7-8,few,12,TRBJ2-1,NA,TGTGCCAGCACCTCCGAGACAGGTGAGCAGTTCTTC,CASTSETGEQFF
TRBV6-1,NA,15,TRBJ1-1,TRBD1,TGTGCCAGCAGTGAAGGCGCAGGGGGCAACAGGAGGGCTTTCTTT,CASSEGAGGNRRAFF
TRBV28,once,19,TRBJ2-1,NA,TGTGCCAGCAGCCCTAGTCGTTCGGGAGCGGATCTTTTCTACAATGAGCAGTTCTTC,CASSPSRSGADLFYNEQFF
TRBV12-3/TRBV12-4,once,13,TRBJ1-2,TRBD1,TGTGCCAGCAGCAATGACAGGGGCAATGGCTACACCTTC,CASSNDRGNGYTF
TRBV18,NA,14,TRBJ2-1,TRBD2,TGTGCCAGCTCACCCCGGACTAGAACGGATGAGCAGTTCTTC,CASSPRTRTDEQFF
TRBV7-9,once,17,TRBJ2-1,NA,TGTGCCAGCAGCTTAGGGGTAGGCGGGCCCCCTTACAATGAGCAGTTCTTC,CASSLGVGGPPYNEQFF
TRBV7-8,NA,13,TRBJ2-1,TRBD2,TGTGCCAGCAGCTTCGGGACTAGCGGCGAGCAGTTCTTC,CASSFGTSGEQFF
TRBV5-4,NA,16,TRBJ2-7,NA,TGTGCCAGCAGCTTGGGGATTGGGGGGGCATCCTACGAGCAGTACTTC,CASSLGIGGASYEQYF
TRBV19,NA,14,TRBJ1-1,NA,TGTGCCAGTAGTATAGTGTACTTTGACACTGAAGCTTTCTTT,CASSIVYFDTEAFF
TRBV6-5,NA,12,TRBJ2-1,TRBD2,TGTGCCACCAGCGGGAGGTTGGATGAGCAGTTCTTC,CATSGRLDEQFF
TRBV4-3,NA,15,TRBJ2-2,TRBD1,TGCGCCAGCAACTCCGGGACAGGGGATGCCGGGGAGCTGTTTTTT,CASNSGTGDAGELFF
TRBV6-6,NA,11,TRBJ2-1,NA,TGTGCCAGCACGAGTGTCAATGAGCAGTTCTTC,CASTSVNEQFF
TRBV4-3,NA,15,TRBJ2-2,NA,TGCGCCAGCAGCCAAGATACGGGGTCCACCGGGGAGCTGTTTTTT,CASSQDTGSTGELFF
TRBV19,few,16,TRBJ1-1,NA,TGTGCCAGTAGTACCCCCGGGACACGGCCGAACACTGAAGCTTTCTTT,CASSTPGTRPNTEAFF